This entry is about one T cell receptor beta chain. A read error may account for a junction end that differs from germline. This specimen belongs to a study of CD4 and CD8 cells across lung adenocarcinoma regions. The CDR3 is made up of 12 amino acids. Germline lookup yields CDR1 WSHSY and CDR2 SAAADI. TCRdb processed the PCR reads anew with MiXCR; each CDR3 protein has one entry. The profile covers about 4,900 distinct CDR3 sequences, with about 61% appearing a single time and 15% to 20% taken by the ten largest. The sequenced sample was CD4+ T cells from the center of a lung tumor. The clonotype was recovered from a male donor with lung adenocarcinoma. The CD4 and CD8 labels of this study may be unreliable. This sequence joins TRBV10-2 and TRBJ1-2, with a tentative D call TRBD1 (5 bases). This chain's CDR3 is CASTHNFQGATF. The CDR3 nucleotides read TGCGCCAGCACCCACAACTTCCAAGGGGCCACCTTT.